Listed below are T cell receptor beta chains from one sample, sequenced in a study of blood T cell repertoires in COVID-19. The table came from immunoSEQ multiplex PCR; TCRdb's copy has only in-frame clones and leaves some out. This sample has about 110,000 clones, with around 83% found just once. The sample taken for sequencing was peripheral blood. These TCRs come from a woman aged 70-85 years with acute or convalescent COVID-19. Each CDR3 is given with its conserved first and last residue. A D gene is named only where the DNA matches it firmly. Clone size is shown for a subset of rows, as once, few, many or a class of expanded clone.

v_call: TRBV28; j_call: TRBJ1-6; d_call: .; clone_size: .; cdr3_aa: CASTSLLQDSPLHF; cdr3_nt: TGTGCCAGCACTTCACTCTTACAGGATTCACCCCTCCACTTT
v_call: TRBV29-1; j_call: TRBJ1-1; d_call: TRBD1; clone_size: .; cdr3_aa: CSGTQGRNTEAFF; cdr3_nt: TGCAGCGGCACACAGGGGCGGAACACTGAAGCTTTCTTT
v_call: TRBV11-3; j_call: TRBJ1-1; d_call: TRBD1; clone_size: .; cdr3_aa: CASSPTTGLNTEAFF; cdr3_nt: TGTGCCAGCAGCCCAACGACAGGGTTGAACACTGAAGCTTTCTTT
v_call: TRBV28; j_call: TRBJ2-3; d_call: .; clone_size: .; cdr3_aa: CASSLGSGVSTDTQYF; cdr3_nt: TGTGCCAGCAGTTTAGGGTCGGGAGTGAGCACAGATACGCAGTATTTT
v_call: TRBV12-3/TRBV12-4; j_call: TRBJ1-5; d_call: .; clone_size: .; cdr3_aa: CASSSTFNQPQHF; cdr3_nt: TGTGCCAGCAGTTCGACATTTAATCAGCCCCAGCATTTT
v_call: TRBV6-5; j_call: TRBJ2-7; d_call: .; clone_size: .; cdr3_aa: CASKISGTTYEQYF; cdr3_nt: TGTGCCAGCAAAATTAGCGGTACCACCTACGAGCAGTACTTC
v_call: TRBV6-6; j_call: TRBJ1-1; d_call: TRBD1; clone_size: .; cdr3_aa: CASRPDRGYTEAFF; cdr3_nt: TGTGCCAGCAGACCTGACAGGGGTTACACTGAAGCTTTCTTT
v_call: TRBV5-1; j_call: TRBJ2-7; d_call: .; clone_size: .; cdr3_aa: CASSLATGSGAYEQYF; cdr3_nt: TGCGCCAGCAGCTTGGCCACGGGGAGTGGAGCCTACGAGCAGTACTTC
v_call: TRBV6-6; j_call: TRBJ2-1; d_call: TRBD2; clone_size: .; cdr3_aa: CASILAPYNEQFF; cdr3_nt: TGTGCCAGCATACTAGCGCCTTACAATGAGCAGTTCTTC
v_call: TRBV2; j_call: TRBJ2-2; d_call: TRBD2; clone_size: once; cdr3_aa: CASSPGLAGGGELFF; cdr3_nt: TGTGCCAGCAGCCCCGGACTAGCGGGAGGCGGGGAGCTGTTTTTT
v_call: TRBV28; j_call: TRBJ2-1; d_call: TRBD2; clone_size: .; cdr3_aa: CASSPGLTGGYNEQFF; cdr3_nt: TGTGCCAGCAGCCCCGGGTTGACGGGAGGTTACAATGAGCAGTTCTTC
v_call: TRBV6-1; j_call: TRBJ2-1; d_call: .; clone_size: once; cdr3_aa: CASSELLHEQFF; cdr3_nt: TGTGCCAGCAGTGAACTATTACATGAGCAGTTCTTC
v_call: TRBV7-8; j_call: TRBJ1-5; d_call: .; clone_size: .; cdr3_aa: CASSSGGVRSNQPQHF; cdr3_nt: TGTGCCAGCAGCTCTGGGGGCGTTAGGAGCAATCAGCCCCAGCATTTT
v_call: TRBV28; j_call: TRBJ1-5; d_call: .; clone_size: .; cdr3_aa: CASSFLDPSPYQPQHF; cdr3_nt: TGTGCCAGCAGTTTTCTTGATCCCAGTCCCTATCAGCCCCAGCATTTT
v_call: TRBV19; j_call: TRBJ1-5; d_call: TRBD1; clone_size: once; cdr3_aa: CASSAGQLGQPQHF; cdr3_nt: TGTGCCAGTAGTGCGGGACAGTTAGGGCAGCCCCAGCATTTT
v_call: TRBV2; j_call: TRBJ1-1; d_call: .; clone_size: .; cdr3_aa: CASSEAWQNTEAFF; cdr3_nt: TGTGCCAGCAGTGAAGCTTGGCAGAACACTGAAGCTTTCTTT
v_call: TRBV6-5; j_call: TRBJ2-7; d_call: TRBD1; clone_size: few; cdr3_aa: CATTSGGRSTKQYF; cdr3_nt: TGTGCCACTACTTCAGGGGGAAGGTCTACGAAGCAGTACTTC
v_call: TRBV5-1; j_call: TRBJ2-6; d_call: .; clone_size: .; cdr3_aa: CASTPLPVASGANVLTF; cdr3_nt: TGCGCCAGCACTCCCCTCCCCGTGGCCTCTGGGGCCAACGTCCTGACTTTC
v_call: TRBV6-5; j_call: TRBJ1-1; d_call: .; clone_size: .; cdr3_aa: CASSYRYPAGTEAFF; cdr3_nt: TGTGCCAGCAGTTACCGGTATCCCGCGGGCACTGAAGCTTTCTTT
v_call: TRBV6-5; j_call: TRBJ2-3; d_call: .; clone_size: .; cdr3_aa: CASSRSTDTQYF; cdr3_nt: TGTGCCAGCAGTCGGAGCACAGATACGCAGTATTTT
v_call: TRBV29-1; j_call: TRBJ2-3; d_call: .; clone_size: .; cdr3_aa: CSVGGFTDTQYF; cdr3_nt: TGCAGCGTTGGAGGGTTCACAGATACGCAGTATTTT
v_call: TRBV30; j_call: TRBJ1-5; d_call: .; clone_size: few; cdr3_aa: CAWSLAGNQPQHF; cdr3_nt: TGTGCCTGGAGTTTGGCAGGGAATCAGCCCCAGCATTTT
v_call: TRBV7-9; j_call: TRBJ2-1; d_call: .; clone_size: .; cdr3_aa: CASSLGEANNEQFF; cdr3_nt: TGTGCCAGCAGCTTAGGGGAGGCCAACAATGAGCAGTTCTTC
v_call: TRBV19; j_call: TRBJ1-5; d_call: .; clone_size: .; cdr3_aa: CASSIEGWNQPQHF; cdr3_nt: TGTGCCAGTAGTATAGAGGGCTGGAATCAGCCCCAGCATTTT
v_call: TRBV6-5; j_call: TRBJ2-7; d_call: TRBD1; clone_size: .; cdr3_aa: CASSPGQGPRNEQYF; cdr3_nt: TGTGCCAGCAGCCCAGGACAGGGGCCTCGCAACGAGCAGTACTTC
v_call: TRBV4-1; j_call: TRBJ1-6; d_call: .; clone_size: .; cdr3_aa: CASSQNLGLRLAPLHF; cdr3_nt: TGCGCCAGCAGCCAAAACTTGGGACTGCGACTAGCACCCCTCCACTTT